Listed below are T cell receptor beta chains from one sample, sequenced in a study of blood T cell repertoires in COVID-19. The assay was immunoSEQ multiplex PCR, and TCRdb's table has in-frame clones only and misses some. The repertoire has approximately 170,000 clones, around 84% of them found once; the top ten carry nearly 8%. The sample taken for sequencing was PBMCs or T cells enriched from blood (not recorded which). Source of these receptors: a woman aged 50 to 60 who had recovered from COVID-19. Each CDR3 is given with its conserved first and last residue. The D gene is left open where the match is weak. The size entry is marked missing in some rows and otherwise reads once, few, many or a size class.

>TRBJ2-1|.|TRBV19|.
TGTGCCAGTAGTATCCGGTCCGCTGAGCAGTTCTTC
CASSIRSAEQFF
>TRBJ2-1|once|TRBV7-9|.
TGTGCCAGCAGCTTAAACGAGGCCAGCGGCAATGAGCAGTTCTTC
CASSLNEASGNEQFF
>TRBJ2-7|few|TRBV5-1|.
TGCGCCAGCAGCTTGGCCGGAGGGTCCTACGAGCAGTACTTC
CASSLAGGSYEQYF
>TRBJ2-1|once|TRBV4-3|.
TGCGCCAGCAGCCCGGGACAGGGAGAGCGGGAGTGGTCCTACAATGAGCAGTTCTTC
CASSPGQGEREWSYNEQFF
>TRBJ1-1|.|TRBV11-3|.
TGTGCCAGCAGCTTAAGTCTCAAGCCCGGGGGAAACACTGAAGCTTTCTTT
CASSLSLKPGGNTEAFF
>TRBJ2-1|.|TRBV11-2|.
TGTGCCAGCAGCCCCCGAGATGAGCAGTTCTTC
CASSPRDEQFF
>TRBJ1-5|once|TRBV7-9|TRBD1
TGTGCCAGCAGCCCCCAGACAGGGACAAATCAGCCCCAGCATTTT
CASSPQTGTNQPQHF
>TRBJ2-1|.|TRBV28|TRBD2
TGTGCCAGCAGCTTCGGGACTAGCCATGAGCAGTTCTTC
CASSFGTSHEQFF
>TRBJ2-2|.|TRBV28|TRBD2
TGTGCCAGCAGTGCTAGCGGGAGGCCTCACACCGGGGAGCTGTTTTTT
CASSASGRPHTGELFF
>TRBJ1-6|.|TRBV6-5|.
TGTGCCAGCAGTTACTCGATACAGGGAAATTCACCCCTCCACTTT
CASSYSIQGNSPLHF
>TRBJ1-4|.|TRBV27|TRBD1
TGTGCCAGCAGCCTCCAGGGGGTTAATGAAAAACTGTTTTTT
CASSLQGVNEKLFF
>TRBJ2-5|.|TRBV6-5|TRBD1
TGTGCCAGCAGTTACGGACAGGAGTCTGAGACCCAGTACTTC
CASSYGQESETQYF
>TRBJ2-7|.|TRBV28|TRBD2
TGTGCCAGCAGTTCTGTAGCGGGCTCCGCCGAGCAGTACTTC
CASSSVAGSAEQYF
>TRBJ1-2|.|TRBV3-1/TRBV3-2|.
TGTGCCAGCTTCTCCTGGGGCGATGCTGGCTACACCTTC
CASFSWGDAGYTF
>TRBJ1-5|.|TRBV19|.
TGTGCCACTAGGGAGTCCAATCAGCCCCAGCATTTT
CATRESNQPQHF
>TRBJ1-2|.|TRBV3-1/TRBV3-2|.
TGTGCCAGCAGCCCGGGGAACTATGGCTACACCTTC
CASSPGNYGYTF
>TRBJ2-4|.|TRBV5-4|.
TGTGCCAGCGGTCCGATCGACCGGGACTTGGACATTCAGTACTTC
CASGPIDRDLDIQYF
>TRBJ1-2|.|TRBV28|.
TGTGCCAGCAGTCCCCCGGGAAGGGCCAACTATGGCTACACCTTC
CASSPPGRANYGYTF
>TRBJ1-1|.|TRBV18|TRBD1
TGTGCCAGCTCACCATGGGACAGGGGAGACACTGAAGCTTTCTTT
CASSPWDRGDTEAFF
>TRBJ2-7|.|TRBV6-2/TRBV6-3|.
TGTGCCAGCAGTGGCGGATCTCCAAACGAGCAGTACTTC
CASSGGSPNEQYF
>TRBJ2-1|.|TRBV19|TRBD1
TGTGCCAGTAGAGGCGGAGGACAGGGGAGTAGTGAGCAGTTCTTC
CASRGGGQGSSEQFF
>TRBJ2-3|.|TRBV18|TRBD2
TGTGCCAGCTCACCAGCCCTAGCGGGAACTAGCACAGATACGCAGTATTTT
CASSPALAGTSTDTQYF
>TRBJ1-6|once|TRBV7-2|.
TGTGCCAGCAGCGCTGCCAGGGCCCCCAATTCACCCCTCCACTTT
CASSAARAPNSPLHF
>TRBJ1-6|.|TRBV5-4|TRBD1
TGTGCCGCCCGGGACAGGGACTCACCCCTCCACTTT
CAARDRDSPLHF
>TRBJ2-1|.|TRBV7-2|TRBD2
TGTGCCAGCAGCTTAGTCGGGGGAGGGATTGATGAGCAGTTCTTC
CASSLVGGGIDEQFF
>TRBJ1-3|once|TRBV7-2|TRBD1
TGTGCCAGCAGCGCAACCACCGGACAGGGGGCGCGTGGAAACACCATATATTTT
CASSATTGQGARGNTIYF
>TRBJ1-4|.|TRBV2|.
TGTGCCAGCAGGGGCTCCGGGACATTGGGTGAAAAACTGTTTTTT
CASRGSGTLGEKLFF
>TRBJ2-7|.|TRBV4-3|TRBD2
TGCGCCAGCAGCCAGAGCCTGCTAGCGGGGGGGACCTACGAGCAGTACTTC
CASSQSLLAGGTYEQYF
>TRBJ2-4|once|TRBV10-3|.
TGTGCCATCAGCGGAGCGGCCAAAAACATTCAGTACTTC
CAISGAAKNIQYF
>TRBJ1-2|few|TRBV28|.
TGTGCCAGCAGTACCCCTGACAGAGACTATGGCTACACCTTC
CASSTPDRDYGYTF
>TRBJ1-3|few|TRBV3-1/TRBV3-2|.
TGTGCCAGCAGCTACTCTGGAAACACCATATATTTT
CASSYSGNTIYF
>TRBJ2-7|.|TRBV4-2|TRBD2
TGTGCCAGCAGCCTCGAGGCGGGGGGAGGGGCCTACGAGCAGTACTTC
CASSLEAGGGAYEQYF
>TRBJ1-6|.|TRBV11-2|.
TGTGCCAGCAGCCTTAGACGGGACACCCATTCACCCCTCCACTTT
CASSLRRDTHSPLHF
>TRBJ1-5|.|TRBV20-1|.
TGCAGTGCTAGTGGGGGGCTGGGCAATCAGCCCCAGCATTTT
CSASGGLGNQPQHF
>TRBJ2-3|.|TRBV4-3|TRBD2
TGCGCCAGCAGCCACTCTTACCGGGAGGGGAGGGATACGCAGTATTTT
CASSHSYREGRDTQYF